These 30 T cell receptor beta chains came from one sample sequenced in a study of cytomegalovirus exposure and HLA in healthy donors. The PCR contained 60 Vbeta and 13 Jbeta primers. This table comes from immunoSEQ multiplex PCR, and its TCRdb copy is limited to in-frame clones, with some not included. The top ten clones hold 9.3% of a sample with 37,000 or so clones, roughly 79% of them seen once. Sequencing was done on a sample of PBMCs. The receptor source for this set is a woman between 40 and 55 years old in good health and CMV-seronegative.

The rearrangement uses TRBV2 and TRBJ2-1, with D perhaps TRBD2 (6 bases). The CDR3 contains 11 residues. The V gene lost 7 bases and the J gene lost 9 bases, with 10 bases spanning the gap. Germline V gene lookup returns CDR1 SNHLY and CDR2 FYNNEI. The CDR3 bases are TGTGCCAGCAACAAGGAGGGTGAGCAGTTCTTC. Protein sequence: CASNKEGEQFF.

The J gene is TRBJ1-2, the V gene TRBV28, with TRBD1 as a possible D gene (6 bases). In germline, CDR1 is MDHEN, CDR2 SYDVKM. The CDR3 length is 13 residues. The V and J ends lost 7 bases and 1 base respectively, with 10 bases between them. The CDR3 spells CASNPGVNYGYTF. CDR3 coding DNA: TGTGCCAGCAACCCAGGGGTTAACTATGGCTACACCTTC.

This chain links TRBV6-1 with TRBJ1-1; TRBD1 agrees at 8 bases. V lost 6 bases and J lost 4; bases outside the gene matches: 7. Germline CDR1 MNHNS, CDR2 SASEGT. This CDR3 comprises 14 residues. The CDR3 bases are TGTGCCAGCAGGGACAGGGTGTACGGCACTGAAGCTTTCTTT. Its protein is CASRDRVYGTEAFF.

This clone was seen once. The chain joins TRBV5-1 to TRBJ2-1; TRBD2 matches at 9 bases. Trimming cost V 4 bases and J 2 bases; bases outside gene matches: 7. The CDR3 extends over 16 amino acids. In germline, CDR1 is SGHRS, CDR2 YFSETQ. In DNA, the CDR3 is TGCGCCAGCAGCCCAACTAGCGGGTTGACCTACAATGAGCAGTTCTTC. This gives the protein CASSPTSGLTYNEQFF.

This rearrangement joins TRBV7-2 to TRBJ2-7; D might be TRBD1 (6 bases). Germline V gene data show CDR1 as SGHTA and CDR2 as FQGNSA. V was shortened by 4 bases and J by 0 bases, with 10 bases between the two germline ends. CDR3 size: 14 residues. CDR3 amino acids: CASSYRESSYEQYF. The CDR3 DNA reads TGTGCCAGCAGCTACAGGGAAAGCTCCTACGAGCAGTACTTC. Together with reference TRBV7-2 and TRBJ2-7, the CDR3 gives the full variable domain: GAGVSQSPSNKVTEKGKDVELRCDPISGHTALYWYRQSLGQGLEFLIYFQGNSAPDKSGLPSDRFSAERTGGSVSTLTIQRTQQEDSAVYLCASSYRESSYEQYFGPGTRLTVT.

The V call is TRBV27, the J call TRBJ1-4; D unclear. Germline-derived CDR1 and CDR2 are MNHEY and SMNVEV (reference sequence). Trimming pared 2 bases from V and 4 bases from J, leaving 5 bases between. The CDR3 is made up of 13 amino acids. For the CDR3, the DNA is TGTGCCAGCAGTTTAGTAAATAATGAAAAACTGTTTTTT. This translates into CASSLVNNEKLFF. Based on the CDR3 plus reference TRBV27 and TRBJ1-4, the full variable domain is EAQVTQNPRYLITVTGKKLTVTCSQNMNHEYMSWYRQDPGLGLRQIYYSMNVEVTDKGDVPEGYKVSRKEKRNFPLILESPSPNQTSLYFCASSLVNNEKLFFGSGTQLSVL.

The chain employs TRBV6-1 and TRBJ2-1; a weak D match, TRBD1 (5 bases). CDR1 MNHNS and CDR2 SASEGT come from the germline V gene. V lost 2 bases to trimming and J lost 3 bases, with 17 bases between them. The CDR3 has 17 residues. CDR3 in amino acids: CASSESPGFGDYNEQFF. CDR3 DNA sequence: TGTGCCAGCAGTGAATCTCCAGGGTTTGGGGACTACAATGAGCAGTTCTTC.

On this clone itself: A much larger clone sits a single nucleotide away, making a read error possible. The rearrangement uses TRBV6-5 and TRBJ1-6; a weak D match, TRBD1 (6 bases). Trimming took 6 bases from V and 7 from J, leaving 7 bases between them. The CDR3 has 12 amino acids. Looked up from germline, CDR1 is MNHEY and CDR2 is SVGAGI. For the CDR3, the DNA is TGTGCCAGCAGCACAGGGAATTCACCCCTCCACTTT. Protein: CASSTGNSPLHF.

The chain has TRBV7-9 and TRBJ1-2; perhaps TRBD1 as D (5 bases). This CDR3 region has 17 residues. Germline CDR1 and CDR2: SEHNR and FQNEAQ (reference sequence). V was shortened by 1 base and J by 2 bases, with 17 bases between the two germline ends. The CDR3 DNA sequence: TGTGCCAGCAGCTTAGTGACAGCCTCTCGTCGAAACTATGGCTACACCTTC. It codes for CASSLVTASRRNYGYTF.

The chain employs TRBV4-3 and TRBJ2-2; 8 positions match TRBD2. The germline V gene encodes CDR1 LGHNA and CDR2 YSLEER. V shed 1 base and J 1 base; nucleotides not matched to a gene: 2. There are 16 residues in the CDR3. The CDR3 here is CASSQGTSGNTGELFF. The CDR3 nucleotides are TGCGCCAGCAGCCAAGGAACTAGCGGGAACACCGGGGAGCTGTTTTTT.

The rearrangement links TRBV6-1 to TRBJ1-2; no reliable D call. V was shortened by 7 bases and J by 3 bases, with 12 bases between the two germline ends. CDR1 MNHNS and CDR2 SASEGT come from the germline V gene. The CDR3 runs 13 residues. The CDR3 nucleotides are TGTGCCAGCATTCCCCGGACTCACTATGGCTACACCTTC. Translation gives CASIPRTHYGYTF.

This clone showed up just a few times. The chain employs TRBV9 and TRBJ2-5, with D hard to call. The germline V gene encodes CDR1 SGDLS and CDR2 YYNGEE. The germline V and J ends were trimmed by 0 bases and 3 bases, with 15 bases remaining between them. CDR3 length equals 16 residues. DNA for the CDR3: TGTGCCAGCAGCGTAGGCGCTAGTAGTTACAAAGAGACCCAGTACTTC. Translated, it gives CASSVGASSYKETQYF.

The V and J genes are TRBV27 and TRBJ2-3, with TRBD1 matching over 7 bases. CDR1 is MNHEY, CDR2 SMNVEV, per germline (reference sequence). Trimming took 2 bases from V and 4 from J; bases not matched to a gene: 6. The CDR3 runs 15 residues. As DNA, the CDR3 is TGTGCCAGCAGTTTAGGCTGGCAGGGGGCAGATACGCAGTATTTT. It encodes CASSLGWQGADTQYF.

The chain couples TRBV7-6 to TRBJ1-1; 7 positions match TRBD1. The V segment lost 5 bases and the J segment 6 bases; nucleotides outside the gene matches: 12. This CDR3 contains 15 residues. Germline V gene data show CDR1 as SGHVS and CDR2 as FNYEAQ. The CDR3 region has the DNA TGTGCCAGCAGCCAGAGACAGGGTGGTTACTCTGAAGCTTTCTTT. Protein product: CASSQRQGGYSEAFF. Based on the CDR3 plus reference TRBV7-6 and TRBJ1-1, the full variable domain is GAGVSQSPRYKVTKRGQDVALRCDPISGHVSLYWYRQALGQGPEFLTYFNYEAQQDKSGLPNDRFSAERPEGSISTLTIQRTEQRDSAMYRCASSQRQGGYSEAFFGQGTRLTVV.

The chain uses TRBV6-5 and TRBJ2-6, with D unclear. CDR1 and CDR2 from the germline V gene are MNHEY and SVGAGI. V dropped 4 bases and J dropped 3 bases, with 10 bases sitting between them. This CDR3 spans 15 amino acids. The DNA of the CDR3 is TGTGCCAGCAGTTTTTCGGGTGGTGGGGCCAACGTCCTGACTTTC. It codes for CASSFSGGGANVLTF.

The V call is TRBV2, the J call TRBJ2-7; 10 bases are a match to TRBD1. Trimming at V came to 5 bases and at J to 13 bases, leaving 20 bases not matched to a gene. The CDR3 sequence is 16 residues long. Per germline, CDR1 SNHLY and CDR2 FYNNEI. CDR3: CASSQERQGAASFRYV. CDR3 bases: TGTGCCAGCAGTCAGGAACGACAGGGGGCAGCGTCTTTTCGATACGTC.

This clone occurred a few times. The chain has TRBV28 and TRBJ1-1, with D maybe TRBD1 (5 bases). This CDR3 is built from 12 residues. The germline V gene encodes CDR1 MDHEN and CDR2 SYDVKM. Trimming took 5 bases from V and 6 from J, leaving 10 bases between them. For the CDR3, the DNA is TGTGCCAGCAGTACAGGTGCGGCTGAAGCTTTCTTT. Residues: CASSTGAAEAFF. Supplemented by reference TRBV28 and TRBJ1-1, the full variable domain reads DVKVTQSSRYLVKRTGEKVFLECVQDMDHENMFWYRQDPGLGLRLIYFSYDVKMKEKGDIPEGYSVSREKKERFSLILESASTNQTSMYLCASSTGAAEAFFGQGTRLTVV.

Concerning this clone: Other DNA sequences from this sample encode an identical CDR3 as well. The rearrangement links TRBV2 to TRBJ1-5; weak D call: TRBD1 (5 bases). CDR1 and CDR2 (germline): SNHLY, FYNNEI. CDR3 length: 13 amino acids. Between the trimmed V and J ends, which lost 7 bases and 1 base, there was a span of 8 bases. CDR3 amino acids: CASMRDSNQPQHF. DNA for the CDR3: TGTGCCAGCATGCGGGACAGCAATCAGCCCCAGCATTTT. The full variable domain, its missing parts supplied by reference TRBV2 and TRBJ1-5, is EPEVTQTPSHQVTQMGQEVILRCVPISNHLYFYWYRQILGQKVEFLVSFYNNEISEKSEIFDDQFSVERPDGSNFTLKIRSTKLEDSAMYFCASMRDSNQPQHFGDGTRLSIL.

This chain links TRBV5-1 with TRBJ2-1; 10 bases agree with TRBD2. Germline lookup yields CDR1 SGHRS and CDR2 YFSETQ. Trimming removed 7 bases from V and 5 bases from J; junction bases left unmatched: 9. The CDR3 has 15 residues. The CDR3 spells CASGSGTSDNNEQFF. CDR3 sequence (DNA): TGCGCCAGCGGCTCCGGGACTAGCGACAACAATGAGCAGTTCTTC.

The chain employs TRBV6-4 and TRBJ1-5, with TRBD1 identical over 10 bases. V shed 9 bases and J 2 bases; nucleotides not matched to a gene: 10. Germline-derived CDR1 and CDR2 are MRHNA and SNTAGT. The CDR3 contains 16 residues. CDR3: CARITGTGECNQPQHF. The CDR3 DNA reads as TGTGCCAGGATTACCGGGACAGGGGAATGCAATCAGCCCCAGCATTTT.

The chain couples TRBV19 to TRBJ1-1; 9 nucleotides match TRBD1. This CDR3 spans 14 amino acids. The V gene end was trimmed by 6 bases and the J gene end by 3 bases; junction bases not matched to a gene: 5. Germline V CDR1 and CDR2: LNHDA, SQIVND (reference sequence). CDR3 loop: CASRWDRVDTEAFF. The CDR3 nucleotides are TGTGCCAGTAGGTGGGACAGGGTCGACACTGAAGCTTTCTTT.

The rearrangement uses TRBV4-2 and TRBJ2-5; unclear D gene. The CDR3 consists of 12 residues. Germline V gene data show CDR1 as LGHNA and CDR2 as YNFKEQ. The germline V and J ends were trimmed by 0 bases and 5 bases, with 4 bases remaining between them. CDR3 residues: CASSQDRETQYF. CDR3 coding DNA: TGTGCCAGCAGCCAAGATCGGGAGACCCAGTACTTC.

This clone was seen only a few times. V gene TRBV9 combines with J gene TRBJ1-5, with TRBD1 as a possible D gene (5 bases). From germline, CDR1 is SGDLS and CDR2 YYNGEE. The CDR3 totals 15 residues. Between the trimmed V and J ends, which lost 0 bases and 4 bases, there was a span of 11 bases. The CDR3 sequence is CASSVGEGPNQPQHF. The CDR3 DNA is TGTGCCAGCAGCGTAGGGGAGGGGCCTAATCAGCCCCAGCATTTT.

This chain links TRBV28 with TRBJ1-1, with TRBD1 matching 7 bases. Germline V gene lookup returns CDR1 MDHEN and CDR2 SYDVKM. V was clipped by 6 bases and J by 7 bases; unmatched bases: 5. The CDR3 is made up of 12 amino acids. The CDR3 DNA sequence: TGTGCCAGCAGACAGGGGATTCGTGAAGCTTTCTTT. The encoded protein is CASRQGIREAFF.

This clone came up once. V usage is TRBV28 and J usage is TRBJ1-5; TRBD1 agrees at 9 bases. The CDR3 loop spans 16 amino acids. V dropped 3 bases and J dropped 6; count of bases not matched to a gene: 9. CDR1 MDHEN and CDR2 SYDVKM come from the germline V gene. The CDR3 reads CASSLAGTGFLQPQHF. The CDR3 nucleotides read TGTGCCAGCAGTTTGGCCGGGACAGGGTTTCTTCAGCCCCAGCATTTT. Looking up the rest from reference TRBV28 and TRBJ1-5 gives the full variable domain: DVKVTQSSRYLVKRTGEKVFLECVQDMDHENMFWYRQDPGLGLRLIYFSYDVKMKEKGDIPEGYSVSREKKERFSLILESASTNQTSMYLCASSLAGTGFLQPQHFGDGTRLSIL.

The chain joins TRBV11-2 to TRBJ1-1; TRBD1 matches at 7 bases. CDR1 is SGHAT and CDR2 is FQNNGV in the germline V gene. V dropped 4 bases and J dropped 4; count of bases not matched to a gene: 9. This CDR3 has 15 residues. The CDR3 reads CASSSTGSGSTEAFF. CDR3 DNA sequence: TGTGCCAGCAGCTCGACAGGGAGTGGGAGCACTGAAGCTTTCTTT.

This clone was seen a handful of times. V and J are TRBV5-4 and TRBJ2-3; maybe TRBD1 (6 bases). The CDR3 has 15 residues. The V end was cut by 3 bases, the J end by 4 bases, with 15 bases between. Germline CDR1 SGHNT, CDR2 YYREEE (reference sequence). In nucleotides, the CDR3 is TGTGCCAGCAGCTCCCGGCAGGGGTGGCCAGATACGCAGTATTTT. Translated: CASSSRQGWPDTQYF.

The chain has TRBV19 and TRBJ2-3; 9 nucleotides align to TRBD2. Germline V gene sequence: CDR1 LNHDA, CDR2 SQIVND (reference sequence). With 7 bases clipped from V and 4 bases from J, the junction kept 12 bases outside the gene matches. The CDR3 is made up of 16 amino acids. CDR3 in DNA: TGTGCCAGTACCAAGGGGGCTAGCGGGGCCTCAGATACGCAGTATTTT. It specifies CASTKGASGASDTQYF.

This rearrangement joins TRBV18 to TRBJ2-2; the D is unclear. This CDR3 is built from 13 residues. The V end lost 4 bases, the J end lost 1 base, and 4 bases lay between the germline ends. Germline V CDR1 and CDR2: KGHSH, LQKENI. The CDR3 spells CASSLQNTGELFF. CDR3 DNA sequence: TGTGCCAGCTCACTACAGAACACCGGGGAGCTGTTTTTT.

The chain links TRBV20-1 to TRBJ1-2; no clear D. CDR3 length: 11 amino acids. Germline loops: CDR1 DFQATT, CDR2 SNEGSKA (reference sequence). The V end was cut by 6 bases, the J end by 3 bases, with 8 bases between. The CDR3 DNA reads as TGCAGTGCGGCCGGGTACTATGGCTACACCTTC. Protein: CSAAGYYGYTF.